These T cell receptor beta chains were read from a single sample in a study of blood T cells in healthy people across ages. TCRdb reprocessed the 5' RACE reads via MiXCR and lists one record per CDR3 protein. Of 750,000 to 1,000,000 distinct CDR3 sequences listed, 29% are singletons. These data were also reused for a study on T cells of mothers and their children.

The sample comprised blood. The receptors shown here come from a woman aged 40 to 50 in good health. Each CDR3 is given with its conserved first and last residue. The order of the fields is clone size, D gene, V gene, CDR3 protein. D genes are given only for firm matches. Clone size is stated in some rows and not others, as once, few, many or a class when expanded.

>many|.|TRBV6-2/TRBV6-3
CASNNNYEQYF
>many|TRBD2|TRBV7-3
CASSLLGTSNNEQFF
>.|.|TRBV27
CASRKSGQQNTEAFF
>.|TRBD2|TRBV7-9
CASSLGGVLSTYEQYF
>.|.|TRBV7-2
CASSPELAPDTQYF
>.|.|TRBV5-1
CASSLDKNTGELFF
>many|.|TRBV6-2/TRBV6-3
CAGGAGNLQETQYF
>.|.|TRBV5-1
CASSQQESTDTQYF
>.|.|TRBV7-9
CASRGAIGYEQYF
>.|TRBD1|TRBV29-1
CSVRGTGEKLFF
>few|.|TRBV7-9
CANSSPRVGEQFF